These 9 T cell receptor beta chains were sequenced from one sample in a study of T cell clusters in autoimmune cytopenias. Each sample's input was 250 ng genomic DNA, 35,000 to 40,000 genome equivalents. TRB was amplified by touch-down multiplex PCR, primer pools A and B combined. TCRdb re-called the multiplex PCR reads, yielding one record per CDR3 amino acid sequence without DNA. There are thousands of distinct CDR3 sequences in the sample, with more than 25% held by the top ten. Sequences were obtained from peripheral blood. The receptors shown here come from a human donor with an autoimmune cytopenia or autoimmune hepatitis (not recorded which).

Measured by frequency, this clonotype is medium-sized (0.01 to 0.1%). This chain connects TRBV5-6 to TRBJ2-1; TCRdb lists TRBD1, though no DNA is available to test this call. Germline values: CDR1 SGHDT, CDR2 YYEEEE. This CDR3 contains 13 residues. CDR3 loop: CASSLAGGNEQFF.

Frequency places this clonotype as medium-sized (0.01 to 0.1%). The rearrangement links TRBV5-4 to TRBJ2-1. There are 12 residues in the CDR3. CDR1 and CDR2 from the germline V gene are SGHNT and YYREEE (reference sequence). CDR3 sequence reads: CASSLAYNEQFF.

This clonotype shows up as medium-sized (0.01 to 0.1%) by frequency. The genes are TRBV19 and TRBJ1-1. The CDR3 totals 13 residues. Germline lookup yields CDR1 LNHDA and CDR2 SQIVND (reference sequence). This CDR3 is CASKTDLNTEAFF.

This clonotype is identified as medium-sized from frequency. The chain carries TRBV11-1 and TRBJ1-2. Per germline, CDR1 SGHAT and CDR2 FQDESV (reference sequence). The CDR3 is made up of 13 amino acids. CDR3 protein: CASSREDSLGYTF.

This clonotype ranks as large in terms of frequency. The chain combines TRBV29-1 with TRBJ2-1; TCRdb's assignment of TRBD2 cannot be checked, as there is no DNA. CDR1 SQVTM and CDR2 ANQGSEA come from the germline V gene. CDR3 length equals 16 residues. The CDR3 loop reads CSGEPSGTSGYNEQFF.

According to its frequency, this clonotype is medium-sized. The CDR3 sequence: CASSILHHSGNTIYF. This rearrangement joins TRBV19 to TRBJ1-3. Germline V gene data show CDR1 as LNHDA and CDR2 as SQIVND (reference sequence). The CDR3 contains 15 residues.

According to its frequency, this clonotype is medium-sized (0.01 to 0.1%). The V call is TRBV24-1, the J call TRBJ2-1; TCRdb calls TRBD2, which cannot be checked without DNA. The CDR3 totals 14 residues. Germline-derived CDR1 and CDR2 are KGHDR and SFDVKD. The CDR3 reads CATSDFGDQNEQFF.

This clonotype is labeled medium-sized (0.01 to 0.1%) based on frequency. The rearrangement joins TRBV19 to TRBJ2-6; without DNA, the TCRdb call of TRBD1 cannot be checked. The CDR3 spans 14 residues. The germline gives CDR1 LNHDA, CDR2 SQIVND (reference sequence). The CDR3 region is CASNRASGANVLTF.

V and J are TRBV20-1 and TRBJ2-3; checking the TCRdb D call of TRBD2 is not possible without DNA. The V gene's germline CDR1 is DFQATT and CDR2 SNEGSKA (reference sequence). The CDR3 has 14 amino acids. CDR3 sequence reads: CSADGSGGVDTQYF.